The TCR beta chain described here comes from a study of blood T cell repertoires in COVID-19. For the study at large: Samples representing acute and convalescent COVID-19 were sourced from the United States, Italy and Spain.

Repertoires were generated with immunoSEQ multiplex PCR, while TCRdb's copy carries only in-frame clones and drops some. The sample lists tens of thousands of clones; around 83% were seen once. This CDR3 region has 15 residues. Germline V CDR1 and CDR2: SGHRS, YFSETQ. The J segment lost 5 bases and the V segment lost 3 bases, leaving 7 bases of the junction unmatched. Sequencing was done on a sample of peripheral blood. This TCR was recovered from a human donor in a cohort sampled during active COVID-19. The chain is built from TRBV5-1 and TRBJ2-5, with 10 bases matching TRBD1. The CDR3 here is CASSSGTGVTETQYF. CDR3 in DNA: TGCGCCAGCAGCTCAGGGACAGGGGTCACGGAGACCCAGTACTTC.